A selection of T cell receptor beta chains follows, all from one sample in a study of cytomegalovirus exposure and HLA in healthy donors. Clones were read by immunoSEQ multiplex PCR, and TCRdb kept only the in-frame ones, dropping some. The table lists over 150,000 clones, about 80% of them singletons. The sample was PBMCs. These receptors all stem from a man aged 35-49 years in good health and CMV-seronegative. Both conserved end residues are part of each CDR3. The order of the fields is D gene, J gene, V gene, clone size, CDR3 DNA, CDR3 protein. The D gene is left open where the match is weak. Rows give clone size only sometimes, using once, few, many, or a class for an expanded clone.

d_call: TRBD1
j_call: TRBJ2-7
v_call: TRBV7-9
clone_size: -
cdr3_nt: TGTTCCAGCAGCTTTTATCTGACAGGGGGCGATTCCTACGAGCAGTACTTC
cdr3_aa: CSSSFYLTGGDSYEQYF

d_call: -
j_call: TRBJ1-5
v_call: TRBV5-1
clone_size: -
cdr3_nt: TGCGCCAGCAGCTTGGCAGGACACCAGGCGCAGCCCCAGCATTTT
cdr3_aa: CASSLAGHQAQPQHF

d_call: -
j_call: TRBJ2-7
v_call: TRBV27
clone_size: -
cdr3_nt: TGTGCCAGCAGTCTAACCCAAGGGGGATACGAAACCTACGAGCAGTACTTC
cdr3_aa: CASSLTQGGYETYEQYF

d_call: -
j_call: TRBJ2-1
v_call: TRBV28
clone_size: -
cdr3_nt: TGTGCCAGCAGTTCCTTCGCTCGGACTACTCTTGCATCGTTCTTC
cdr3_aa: CASSSFARTTLASFF

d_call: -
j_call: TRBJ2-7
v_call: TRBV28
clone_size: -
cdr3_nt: TGTGCCAGCAGTAGCCCTAATGTCTACGAGCAGTACTTC
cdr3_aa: CASSSPNVYEQYF

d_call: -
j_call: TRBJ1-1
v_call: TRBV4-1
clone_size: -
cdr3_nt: TGCGCCAGCAGCCAAGCCGACAGGATGGGAGCTTTCTTT
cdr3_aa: CASSQADRMGAFF

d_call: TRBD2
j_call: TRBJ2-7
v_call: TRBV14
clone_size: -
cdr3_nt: TGTGCCAGCAGCCCAGGACTAGCGGGAGATCACGAGCAGTACTTC
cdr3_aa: CASSPGLAGDHEQYF

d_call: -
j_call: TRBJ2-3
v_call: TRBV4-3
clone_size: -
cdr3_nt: TGCGCCAGCAGCCAAGCCCCCGGGACAGATACGCAGTATTTT
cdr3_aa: CASSQAPGTDTQYF

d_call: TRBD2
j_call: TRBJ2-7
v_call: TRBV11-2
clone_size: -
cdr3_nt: TGTGCCAGCAGCTTAGCGGGAGGGCATACCTACGAGCAGTACTTC
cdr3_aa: CASSLAGGHTYEQYF

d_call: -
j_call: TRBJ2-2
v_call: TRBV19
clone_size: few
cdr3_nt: TGTGCCAGTAGTCCCCGGGCGAACACCGGGGAGCTGTTTTTT
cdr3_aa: CASSPRANTGELFF

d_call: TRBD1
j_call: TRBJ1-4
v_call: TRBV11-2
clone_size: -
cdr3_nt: TGTGCCAGCAGCTTCACCGGGACAGGGGCCGAAAAACTGTTTTTT
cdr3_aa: CASSFTGTGAEKLFF

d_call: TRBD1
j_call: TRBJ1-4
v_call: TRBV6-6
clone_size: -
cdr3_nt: TGTGCCAGCAGGATTCGGGACAGTAGTGAAAAACTGTTTTTT
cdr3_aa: CASRIRDSSEKLFF

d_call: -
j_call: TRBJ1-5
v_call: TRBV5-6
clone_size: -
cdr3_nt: TGTGCCAGCATTTTAACAGGGCATCAGCCCCAGCATTTT
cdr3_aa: CASILTGHQPQHF

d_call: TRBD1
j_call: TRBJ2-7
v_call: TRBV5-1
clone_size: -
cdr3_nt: TGCGCCAGCACCCGGACAGGCTACGAGCAGTACTTC
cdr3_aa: CASTRTGYEQYF

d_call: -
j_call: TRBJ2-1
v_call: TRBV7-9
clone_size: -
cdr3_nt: TGTGCCAGCAGTCGGGTGTCGAGTAACTTCTACAATGAGCAGTTCTTC
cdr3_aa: CASSRVSSNFYNEQFF

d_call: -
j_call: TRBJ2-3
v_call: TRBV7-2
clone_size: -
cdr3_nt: TGTGCCAGCAGCCCCAGAGATACGCAGTATTTT
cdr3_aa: CASSPRDTQYF

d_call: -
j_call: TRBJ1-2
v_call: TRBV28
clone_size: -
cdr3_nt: TGTGCCAGCAGTTTCCAGCCGGACACGTATGGCTACACCTTC
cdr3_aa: CASSFQPDTYGYTF

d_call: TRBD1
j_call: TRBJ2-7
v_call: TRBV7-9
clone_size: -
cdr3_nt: TGTTCCAGCAGCTTAGGTGGACAGGGAAACTACGAGCAGTACTTC
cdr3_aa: CSSSLGGQGNYEQYF

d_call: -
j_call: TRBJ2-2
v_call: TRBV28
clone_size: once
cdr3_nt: TGTGCCAGCCTTGGGCGACAGGCAGTGACCGGGGAGCTGTTTTTT
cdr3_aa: CASLGRQAVTGELFF

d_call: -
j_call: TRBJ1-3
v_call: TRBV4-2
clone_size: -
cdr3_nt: TGTGCCAGCAGCCCGCGTACTCAAGGGGCTGGAAACACCATATATTTT
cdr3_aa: CASSPRTQGAGNTIYF

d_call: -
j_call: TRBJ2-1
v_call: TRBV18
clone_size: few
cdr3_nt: TGTGCCACCACGACAGAGTACAATGAGCAGTTCTTC
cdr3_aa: CATTTEYNEQFF

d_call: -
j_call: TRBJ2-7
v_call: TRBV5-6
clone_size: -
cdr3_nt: TGTGCCAGCAGCCCGGGGGACAGTTTGTCCCTCTACGAGCAGTACTTC
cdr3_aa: CASSPGDSLSLYEQYF

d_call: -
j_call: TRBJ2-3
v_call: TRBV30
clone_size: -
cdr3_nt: TGTGCCTGGAGTGTAACCCCCTACGATACGCAGTATTTT
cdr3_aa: CAWSVTPYDTQYF

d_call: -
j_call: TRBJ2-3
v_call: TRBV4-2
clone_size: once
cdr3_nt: TGTGCCAGCAGCCAAGTTAGCGGACCCTCTAGCACAGATACGCAGTATTTT
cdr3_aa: CASSQVSGPSSTDTQYF

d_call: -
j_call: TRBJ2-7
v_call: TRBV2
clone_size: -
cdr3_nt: TGTGCCAGCAACCGCGACAGAGGCTACGAGCAGTACTTC
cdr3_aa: CASNRDRGYEQYF

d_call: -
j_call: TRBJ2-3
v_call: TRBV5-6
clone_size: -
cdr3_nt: TGTGCCAGCGGGGCGACCTCAGATACGCAGTATTTT
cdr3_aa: CASGATSDTQYF

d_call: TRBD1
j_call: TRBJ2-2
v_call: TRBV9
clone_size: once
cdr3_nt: TGTGCCAGCAGCGTACTACAGGGGGCCACGAACACCGGGGAGCTGTTTTTT
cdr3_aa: CASSVLQGATNTGELFF

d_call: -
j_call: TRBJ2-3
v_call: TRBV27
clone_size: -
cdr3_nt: TGTGCCAGCAGTCCGGGGGATACGCAGTATTTT
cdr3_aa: CASSPGDTQYF

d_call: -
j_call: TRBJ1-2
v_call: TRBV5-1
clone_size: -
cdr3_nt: TGCGCCAGCAGCCCGGACAGTTATGGCTACACCTTC
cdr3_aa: CASSPDSYGYTF

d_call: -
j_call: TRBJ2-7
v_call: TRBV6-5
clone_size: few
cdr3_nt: TGTGCCAGCAGTTACTCGGGGGCTACCTCCTACGAGCAGTACTTC
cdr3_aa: CASSYSGATSYEQYF

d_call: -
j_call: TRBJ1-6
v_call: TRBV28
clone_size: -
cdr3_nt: TGTGCCAGCAGTTTAACGAACCTACTTGATTCACCCCTCCACTTT
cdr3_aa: CASSLTNLLDSPLHF

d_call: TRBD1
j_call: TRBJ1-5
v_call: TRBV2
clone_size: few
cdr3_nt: TGTGCCAGCCAAAGGGGGCGGGGTAGCAATCAGCCCCAGCATTTT
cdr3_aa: CASQRGRGSNQPQHF

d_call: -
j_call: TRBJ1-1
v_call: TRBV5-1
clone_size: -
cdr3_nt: TGCGCCAGCAGCTTGGACCGGGAGGGGTCTGAAGCTTTCTTT
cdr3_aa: CASSLDREGSEAFF

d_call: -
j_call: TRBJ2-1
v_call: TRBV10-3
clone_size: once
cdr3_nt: TGTGCCATCAGGTCACCCTCCAGGGCGTGGGCTAGCGAGCTCAATGAGCAGTTCTTC
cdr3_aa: CAIRSPSRAWASELNEQFF

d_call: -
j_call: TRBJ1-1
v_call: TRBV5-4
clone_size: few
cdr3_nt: TGTGCCAGCAGCCCCTTGGGGACTCAAACTGAAGCTTTCTTT
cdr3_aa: CASSPLGTQTEAFF

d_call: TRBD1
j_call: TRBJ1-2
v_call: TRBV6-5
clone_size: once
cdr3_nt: TGTGCCAGCGGAAACCCGGGACAGCCTAACTATGGCTACACCTTC
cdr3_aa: CASGNPGQPNYGYTF

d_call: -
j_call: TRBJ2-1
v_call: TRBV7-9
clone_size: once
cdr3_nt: TGTGCCAGCAGCTTAGCTATCAATGAGCAGTTCTTC
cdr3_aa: CASSLAINEQFF

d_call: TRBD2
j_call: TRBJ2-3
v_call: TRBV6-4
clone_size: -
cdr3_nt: TGTGCCAGCAGTGACGAAGCGGGGTTTACGAATACGCAGTATTTT
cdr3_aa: CASSDEAGFTNTQYF

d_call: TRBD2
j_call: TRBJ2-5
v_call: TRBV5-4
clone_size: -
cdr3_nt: TGTGCCAGCAGCCTAGCGGCACAAGAGACCCAGTACTTC
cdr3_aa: CASSLAAQETQYF

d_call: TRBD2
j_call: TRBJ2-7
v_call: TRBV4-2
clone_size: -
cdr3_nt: TGTGCCAGCAGCCAAGGGACTAGCGGGAGCGAGCAGTACTTC
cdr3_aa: CASSQGTSGSEQYF

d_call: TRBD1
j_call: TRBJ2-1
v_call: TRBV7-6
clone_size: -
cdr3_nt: TGTGCCAGCAGCAGACAGGGGACTAATGAGCAGTTCTTC
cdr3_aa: CASSRQGTNEQFF

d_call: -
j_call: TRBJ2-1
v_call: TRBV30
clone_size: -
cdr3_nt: TGTGCCTGGAGTCCCCGGGTTGAGCAGTTCTTC
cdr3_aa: CAWSPRVEQFF

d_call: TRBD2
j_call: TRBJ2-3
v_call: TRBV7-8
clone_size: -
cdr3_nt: TGTGCCAGCAGCTTAGCGGGACTAGCGGGAGTCACCCGTCTCCCAGATACGCAGTATTTT
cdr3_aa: CASSLAGLAGVTRLPDTQYF

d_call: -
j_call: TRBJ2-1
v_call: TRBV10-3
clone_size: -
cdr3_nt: TGTGCCATCGCTAGAGGTATCGGGGGAAGCTCCTACAATGAGCAGTTCTTC
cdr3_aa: CAIARGIGGSSYNEQFF

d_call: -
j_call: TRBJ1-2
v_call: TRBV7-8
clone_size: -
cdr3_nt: TGTGCCAGCAGCCCAGAGGGCGGTGCAGGAGTTAACTATGGCTACACCTTC
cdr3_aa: CASSPEGGAGVNYGYTF

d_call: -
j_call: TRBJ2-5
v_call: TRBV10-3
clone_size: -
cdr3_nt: TGTGCCATCAGGGGACAAGCTGAAGAGACCCAGTACTTC
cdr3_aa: CAIRGQAEETQYF

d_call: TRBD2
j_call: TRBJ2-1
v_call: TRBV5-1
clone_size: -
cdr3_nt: TGCGCCAGCAGCTTAGCGGGAGCCCTCCTTGCGAATGAGCAGTTCTTC
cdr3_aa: CASSLAGALLANEQFF

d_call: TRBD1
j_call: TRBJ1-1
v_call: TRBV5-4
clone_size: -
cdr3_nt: TGTGCCAGCAGCCCGGGACAGGGCGGGAACACTGAAGCTTTCTTT
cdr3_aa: CASSPGQGGNTEAFF

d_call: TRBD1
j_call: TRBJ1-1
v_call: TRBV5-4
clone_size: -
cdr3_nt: TGTGCCAGCAGCTTGAAGACAGGGTTGAGCACTGAAGCTTTCTTT
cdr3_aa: CASSLKTGLSTEAFF

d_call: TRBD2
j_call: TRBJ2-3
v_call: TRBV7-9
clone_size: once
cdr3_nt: TGTGCCAGCAGCTCTCGGACTAGCGGGACTAGCACAGATACGCAGTATTTT
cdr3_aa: CASSSRTSGTSTDTQYF

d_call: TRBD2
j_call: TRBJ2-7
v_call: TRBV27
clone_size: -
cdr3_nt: TGTGCCAGCAGCCCAGGGACTAGCGGAAGATACTACGAGCAGTACTTC
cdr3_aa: CASSPGTSGRYYEQYF

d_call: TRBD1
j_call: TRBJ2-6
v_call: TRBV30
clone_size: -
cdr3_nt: TGTGCCTTGGACAGGAGGGCCAACGTCCTGACTTTC
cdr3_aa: CALDRRANVLTF

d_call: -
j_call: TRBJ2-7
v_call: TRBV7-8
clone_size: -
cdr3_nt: TGTGCCAGCCTCTTAGGGCAGACCTACGAGCAGTACTTC
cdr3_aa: CASLLGQTYEQYF

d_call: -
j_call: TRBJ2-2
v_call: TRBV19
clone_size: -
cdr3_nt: TGTGCCAGTAGACTGGGGGGTACCGGGGAGCTGTTTTTT
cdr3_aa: CASRLGGTGELFF

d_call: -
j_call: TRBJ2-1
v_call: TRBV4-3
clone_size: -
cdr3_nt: TGCGCCAGCAGCCAAGATCAGCGGAACTACAATGAGCAGTTCTTC
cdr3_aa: CASSQDQRNYNEQFF